This T cell receptor (beta chain) was captured by sequencing in a study of beta chain features in type 1 diabetes. Points from the study as a whole: Insertions at VDJ junctions were less frequent in type 1 diabetes patients. These patients also deleted more nucleotides at the same junctions. The study found moderately but significantly shorter TCRB CDR3s in all four CD4+ subsets of Type 1 diabetes patients.

Expressed TCRB transcripts got sequenced, as all isolated RNA was reverse transcribed. Assay: immunoSEQ multiplex PCR; the TCRdb copy retains only in-frame clones and omits some. This sample has about 160,000 clones; roughly 8% occur once, and the top ten carry more than 0.5%. As regards this clone: What it binds is unknown.

CDR1 is SGHTA and CDR2 is FQGNSA in the germline V gene. V lost 5 bases and J lost 1; bases outside the gene matches: 10. The CDR3 spans 17 residues. The chain uses TRBV7-2 and TRBJ2-2, with 7 bases matching TRBD1. The TCR sequence derives from a woman younger than 30 with type 1 diabetes. Sequencing was performed on central memory CD4+ T cells from blood. The CDR3 here is CASSLPRRDRNTGELFF. The CDR3 coding sequence is TGTGCCAGCAGCCTCCCTCGCCGGGACAGGAACACCGGGGAGCTGTTTTTT.